Reported below is one T cell receptor (beta chain). Germline values: CDR1 MNHEY, CDR2 SVGAGI. CDR3 size: 15 residues. V shed 2 bases, J shed 6 bases, and the junction held 6 bases outside the gene matches. This entry is derived from a study of blood T cell repertoires in COVID-19. Produced via immunoSEQ multiplex PCR; TCRdb's table is partial and in-frame only. Of approximately 70,000 clones listed, approximately 83% are singletons. The sequencing sample was made of peripheral blood. This TCR was sampled from a man of 80 years or more with active or convalescent COVID-19. The V and J genes are TRBV6-5 and TRBJ1-5, with 8 bases lining up with TRBD1. The CDR3 nucleotides are TGTGCCAGCAGTTACGGACAGGGCATCGGTCAGCCCCAGCATTTT. Translating it yields CASSYGQGIGQPQHF.